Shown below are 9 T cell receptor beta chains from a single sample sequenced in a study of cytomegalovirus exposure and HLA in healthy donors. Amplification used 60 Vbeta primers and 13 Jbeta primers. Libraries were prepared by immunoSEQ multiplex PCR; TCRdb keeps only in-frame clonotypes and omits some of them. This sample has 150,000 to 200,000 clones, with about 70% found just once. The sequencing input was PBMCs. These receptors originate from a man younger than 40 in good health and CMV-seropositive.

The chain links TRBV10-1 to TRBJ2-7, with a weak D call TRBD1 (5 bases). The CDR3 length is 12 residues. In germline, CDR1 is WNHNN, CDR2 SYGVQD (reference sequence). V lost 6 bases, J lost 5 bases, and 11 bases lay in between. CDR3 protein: CASSKGADEQYF. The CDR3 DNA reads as TGCGCCAGCAGCAAAGGGGCAGACGAGCAGTACTTC.

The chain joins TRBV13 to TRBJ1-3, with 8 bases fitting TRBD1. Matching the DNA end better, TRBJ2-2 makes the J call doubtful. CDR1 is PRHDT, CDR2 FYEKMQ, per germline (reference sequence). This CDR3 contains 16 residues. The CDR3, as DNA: TGTGCCAGCAGCCAAACGGGACAGGCAAACACCGGGGAGCTGTTTTTT. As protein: CASSQTGQANTGELFF.

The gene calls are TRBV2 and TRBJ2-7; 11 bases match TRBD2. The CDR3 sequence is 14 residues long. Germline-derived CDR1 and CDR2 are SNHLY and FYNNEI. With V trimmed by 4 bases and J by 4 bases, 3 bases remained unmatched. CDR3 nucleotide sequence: TGTGCCAGCAGTGTCGGGACTAGCGGATACGAGCAGTACTTC. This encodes CASSVGTSGYEQYF. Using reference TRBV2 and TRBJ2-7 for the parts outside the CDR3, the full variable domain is EPEVTQTPSHQVTQMGQEVILRCVPISNHLYFYWYRQILGQKVEFLVSFYNNEISEKSEIFDDQFSVERPDGSNFTLKIRSTKLEDSAMYFCASSVGTSGYEQYFGPGTRLTVT.

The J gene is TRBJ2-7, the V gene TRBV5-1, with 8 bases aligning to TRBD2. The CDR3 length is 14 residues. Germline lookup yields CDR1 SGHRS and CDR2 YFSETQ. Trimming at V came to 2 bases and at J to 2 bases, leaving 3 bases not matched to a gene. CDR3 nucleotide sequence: TGCGCCAGCAGCTTAAGCGGGGGTGCCTACGAGCAGTACTTC. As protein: CASSLSGGAYEQYF. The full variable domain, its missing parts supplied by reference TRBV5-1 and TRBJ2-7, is KAGVTQTPRYLIKTRGQQVTLSCSPISGHRSVSWYQQTPGQGLQFLFEYFSETQRNKGNFPGRFSGRQFSNSRSEMNVSTLELGDSALYLCASSLSGGAYEQYFGPGTRLTVT.

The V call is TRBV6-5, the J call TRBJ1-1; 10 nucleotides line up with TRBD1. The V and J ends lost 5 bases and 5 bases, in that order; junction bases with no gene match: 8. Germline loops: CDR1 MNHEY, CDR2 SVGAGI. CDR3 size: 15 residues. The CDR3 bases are TGTGCCAGCAGTCTAGAGACAGGGGGCGCGACTGAAGCTTTCTTT. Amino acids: CASSLETGGATEAFF.

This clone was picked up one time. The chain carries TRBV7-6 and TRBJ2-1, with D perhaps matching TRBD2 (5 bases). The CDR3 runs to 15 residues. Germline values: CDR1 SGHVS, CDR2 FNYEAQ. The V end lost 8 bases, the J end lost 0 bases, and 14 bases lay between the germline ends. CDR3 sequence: CASGPSTNSYNEQFF. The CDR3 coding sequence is TGTGCCAGCGGCCCTTCGACTAACTCCTACAATGAGCAGTTCTTC. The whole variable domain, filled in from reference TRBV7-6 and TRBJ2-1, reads GAGVSQSPRYKVTKRGQDVALRCDPISGHVSLYWYRQALGQGPEFLTYFNYEAQQDKSGLPNDRFSAERPEGSISTLTIQRTEQRDSAMYRCASGPSTNSYNEQFFGPGTRLTVL.

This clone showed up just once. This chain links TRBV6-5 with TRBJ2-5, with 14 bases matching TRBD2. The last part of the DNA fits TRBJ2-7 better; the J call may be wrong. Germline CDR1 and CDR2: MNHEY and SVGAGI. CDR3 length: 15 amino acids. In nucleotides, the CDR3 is TGTGCCAGCAGTCCCGGGACTAGCGGGAGAAGCGAGCAGTACTTC. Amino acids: CASSPGTSGRSEQYF.

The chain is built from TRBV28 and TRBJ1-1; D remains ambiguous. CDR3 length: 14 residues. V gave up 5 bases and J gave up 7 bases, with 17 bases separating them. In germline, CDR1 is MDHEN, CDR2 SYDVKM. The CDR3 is CASSPGWVPDEAFF. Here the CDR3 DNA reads TGTGCCAGCAGTCCGGGGTGGGTTCCAGATGAAGCTTTCTTT.

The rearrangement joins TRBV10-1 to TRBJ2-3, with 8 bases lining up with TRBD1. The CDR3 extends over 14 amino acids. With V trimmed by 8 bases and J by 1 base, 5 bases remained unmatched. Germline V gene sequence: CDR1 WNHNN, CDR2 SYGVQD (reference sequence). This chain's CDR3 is CASGTGQGTDTQYF. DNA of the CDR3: TGCGCCAGCGGAACGGGACAGGGCACAGATACGCAGTATTTT.